This T cell receptor (beta chain) stems from a study of human T cells and chemical hapten exposure. Many counts were recorded for this clonotype. The CDR3 sequence is 12 residues long. V lost 6 bases and J 6 bases, leaving 12 bases between the germline ends. TCRdb reprocessed the RACE reads via MiXCR and lists one record per CDR3 protein. The data show about 40,000 distinct CDR3 sequences, with 3% to 3.5% seen just once and roughly 6.6% held by the top ten. Time point denoted: patch test 2, 6 weeks after DPC sensitization. The treatment: therapeutic diphenylcyclopropenone sensitization with weekly scalp DPC.

The source is a man aged 35 to 55 with alopecia areata. Some clones in this sample may be carry-over from other donors' samples. This chain links TRBV12-3 or TRBV12-4 with TRBJ2-7; D might be TRBD2 (5 bases). The source material was whole blood, sampled in connection with sensitization to the hapten diphenylcyclopropenone (DPC). CDR3 coding DNA: TGTGCCAGCAGCTGGGTGGGGAGCGAGCAGTACTTC. It encodes CASSWVGSEQYF.